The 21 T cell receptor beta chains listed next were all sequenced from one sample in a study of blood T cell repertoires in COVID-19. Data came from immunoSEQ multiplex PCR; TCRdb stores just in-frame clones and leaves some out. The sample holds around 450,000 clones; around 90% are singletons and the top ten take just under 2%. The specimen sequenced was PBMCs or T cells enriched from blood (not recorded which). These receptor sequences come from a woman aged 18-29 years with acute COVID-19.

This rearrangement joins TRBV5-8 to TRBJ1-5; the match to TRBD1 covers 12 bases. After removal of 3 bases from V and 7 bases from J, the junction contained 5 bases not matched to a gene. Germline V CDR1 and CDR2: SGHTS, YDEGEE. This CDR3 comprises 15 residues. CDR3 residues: CASSSGTGGTQPQHF. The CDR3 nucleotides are TGTGCCAGCAGCTCGGGGACAGGGGGCACACAGCCCCAGCATTTT.

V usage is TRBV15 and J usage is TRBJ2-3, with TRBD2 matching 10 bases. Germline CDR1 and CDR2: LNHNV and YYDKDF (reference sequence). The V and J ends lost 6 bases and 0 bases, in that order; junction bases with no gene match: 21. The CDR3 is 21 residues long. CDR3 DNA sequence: TGTGCCACCAGTTCCCACCTAATGGATCAAGGAGCGGGAGGGAGCACAGATACGCAGTATTTT. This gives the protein CATSSHLMDQGAGGSTDTQYF.

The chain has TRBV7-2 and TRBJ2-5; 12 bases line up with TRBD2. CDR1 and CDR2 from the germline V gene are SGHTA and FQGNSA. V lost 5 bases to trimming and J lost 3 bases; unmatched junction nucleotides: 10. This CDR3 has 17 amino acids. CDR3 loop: CASSPRLAGEGKETQYF. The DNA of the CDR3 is TGTGCCAGCAGCCCGCGACTAGCGGGAGAGGGGAAAGAGACCCAGTACTTC.

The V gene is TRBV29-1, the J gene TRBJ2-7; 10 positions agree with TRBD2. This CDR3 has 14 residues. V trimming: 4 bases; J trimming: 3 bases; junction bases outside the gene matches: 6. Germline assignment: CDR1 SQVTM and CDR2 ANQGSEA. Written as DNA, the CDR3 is TGCAGCGTTGCGAGGCTAGCGGGAGACTACGAGCAGTACTTC. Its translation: CSVARLAGDYEQYF.

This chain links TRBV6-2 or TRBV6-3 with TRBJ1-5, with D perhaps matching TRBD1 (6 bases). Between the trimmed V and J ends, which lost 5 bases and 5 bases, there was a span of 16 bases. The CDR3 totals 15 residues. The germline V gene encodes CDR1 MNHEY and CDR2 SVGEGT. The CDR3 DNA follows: TGTGCCAGCAGTCAACTCCGGGACACCGATCAGCCCCAGCATTTT. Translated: CASSQLRDTDQPQHF.

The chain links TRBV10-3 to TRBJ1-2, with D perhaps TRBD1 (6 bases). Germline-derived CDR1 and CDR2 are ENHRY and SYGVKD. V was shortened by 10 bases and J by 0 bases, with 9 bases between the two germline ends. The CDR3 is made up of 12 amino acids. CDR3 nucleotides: TGTGCCACCGGGACACCTAACTATGGCTACACCTTC. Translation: CATGTPNYGYTF.

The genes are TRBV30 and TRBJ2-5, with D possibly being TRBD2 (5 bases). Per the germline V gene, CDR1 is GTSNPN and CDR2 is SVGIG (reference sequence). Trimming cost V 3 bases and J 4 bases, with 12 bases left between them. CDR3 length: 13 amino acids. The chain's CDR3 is CAWSPTSLETQYF. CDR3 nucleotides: TGTGCCTGGAGCCCCACTAGTTTAGAGACCCAGTACTTC.

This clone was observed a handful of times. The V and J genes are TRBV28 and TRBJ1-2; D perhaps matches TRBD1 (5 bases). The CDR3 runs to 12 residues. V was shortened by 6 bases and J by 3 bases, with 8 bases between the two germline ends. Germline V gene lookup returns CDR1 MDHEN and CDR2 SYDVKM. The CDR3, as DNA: TGTGCCAGCAGGCAGGGTGACTATGGCTACACCTTC. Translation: CASRQGDYGYTF.

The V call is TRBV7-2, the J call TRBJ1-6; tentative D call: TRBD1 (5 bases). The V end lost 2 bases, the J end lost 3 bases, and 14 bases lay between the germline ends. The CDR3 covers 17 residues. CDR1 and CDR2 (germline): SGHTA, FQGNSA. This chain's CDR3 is CASSLTAGFYYNSPLHF. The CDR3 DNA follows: TGTGCCAGCAGCTTAACGGCAGGGTTTTACTATAATTCACCCCTCCACTTT. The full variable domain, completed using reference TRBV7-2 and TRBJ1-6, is GAGVSQSPSNKVTEKGKDVELRCDPISGHTALYWYRQSLGQGLEFLIYFQGNSAPDKSGLPSDRFSAERTGGSVSTLTIQRTQQEDSAVYLCASSLTAGFYYNSPLHFGNGTRLTVT.

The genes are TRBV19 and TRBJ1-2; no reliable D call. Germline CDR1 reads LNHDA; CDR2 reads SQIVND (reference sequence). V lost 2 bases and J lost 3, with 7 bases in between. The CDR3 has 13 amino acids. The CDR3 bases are TGTGCCAGTAGTATAAGACAAGACTATGGCTACACCTTC. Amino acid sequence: CASSIRQDYGYTF.

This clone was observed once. The DNA of the CDR3 is TGTGCCACCCAGACAGGGACGGAGGGCTACACCTTC. Its protein is CATQTGTEGYTF. V gene TRBV27 combines with J gene TRBJ1-2; 7 bases match TRBD1. Per germline, CDR1 MNHEY and CDR2 SMNVEV (reference sequence). The CDR3 spans 12 residues. J was trimmed by 8 bases and V by 10 bases; bases with no gene match: 10.

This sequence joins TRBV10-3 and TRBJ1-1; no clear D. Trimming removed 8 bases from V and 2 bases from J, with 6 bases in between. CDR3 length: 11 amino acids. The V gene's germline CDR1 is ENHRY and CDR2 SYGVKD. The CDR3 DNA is TGTGCCATCGCAACTAACACTGAAGCTTTCTTT. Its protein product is CAIATNTEAFF.

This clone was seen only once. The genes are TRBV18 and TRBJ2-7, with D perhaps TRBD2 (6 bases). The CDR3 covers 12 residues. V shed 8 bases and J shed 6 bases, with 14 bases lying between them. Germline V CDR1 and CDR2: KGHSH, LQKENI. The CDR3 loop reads CASRREAGEQYF. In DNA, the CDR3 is TGTGCCAGCCGGAGGGAGGCCGGCGAGCAGTACTTC.

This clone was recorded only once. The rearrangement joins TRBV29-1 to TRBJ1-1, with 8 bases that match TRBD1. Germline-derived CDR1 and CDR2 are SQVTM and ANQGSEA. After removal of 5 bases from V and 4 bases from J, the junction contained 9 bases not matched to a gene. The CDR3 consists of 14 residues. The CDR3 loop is CSVKPRGQATEAFF. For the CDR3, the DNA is TGCAGCGTTAAGCCTCGGGGACAGGCCACTGAAGCTTTCTTT.

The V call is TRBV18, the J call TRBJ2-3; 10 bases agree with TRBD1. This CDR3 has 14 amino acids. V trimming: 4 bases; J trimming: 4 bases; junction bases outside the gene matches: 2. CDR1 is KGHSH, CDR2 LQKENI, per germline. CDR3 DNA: TGTGCCAGCTCACAGGACAGGGGGGCAGATACGCAGTATTTT. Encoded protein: CASSQDRGADTQYF.

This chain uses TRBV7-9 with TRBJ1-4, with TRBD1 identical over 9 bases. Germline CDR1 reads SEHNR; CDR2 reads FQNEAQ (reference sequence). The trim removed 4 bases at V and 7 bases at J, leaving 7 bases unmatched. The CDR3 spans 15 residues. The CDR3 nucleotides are TGTGCCAGCAGCTCCTGGGGGACAGGGACTGAAAAACTGTTTTTT. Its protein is CASSSWGTGTEKLFF. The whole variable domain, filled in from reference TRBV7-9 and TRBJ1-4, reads DTGVSQNPRHKITKRGQNVTFRCDPISEHNRLYWYRQTLGQGPEFLTYFQNEAQLEKSRLLSDRFSAERPKGSFSTLEIQRTEQGDSAMYLCASSSWGTGTEKLFFGSGTQLSVL.

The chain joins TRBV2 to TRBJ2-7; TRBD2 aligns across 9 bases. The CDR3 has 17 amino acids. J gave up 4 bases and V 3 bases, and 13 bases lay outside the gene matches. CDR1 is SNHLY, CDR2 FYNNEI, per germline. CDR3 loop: CASSDFSGRTSLYEQYF. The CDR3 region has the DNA TGTGCCAGCAGTGATTTCAGCGGGAGGACTTCGTTGTACGAGCAGTACTTC.

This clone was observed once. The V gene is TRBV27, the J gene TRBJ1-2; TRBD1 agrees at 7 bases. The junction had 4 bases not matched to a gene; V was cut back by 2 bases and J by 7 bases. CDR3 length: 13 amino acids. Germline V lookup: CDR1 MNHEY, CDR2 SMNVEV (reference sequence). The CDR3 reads CASSLVRQGGYTF. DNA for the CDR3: TGTGCCAGCAGTTTAGTCCGACAGGGTGGCTACACCTTC.

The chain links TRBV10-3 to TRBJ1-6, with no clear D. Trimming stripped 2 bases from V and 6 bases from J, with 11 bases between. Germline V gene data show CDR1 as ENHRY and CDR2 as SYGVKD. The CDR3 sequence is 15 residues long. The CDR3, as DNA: TGTGCCATCAGTGAGAGTCTCAGTCGTAATTCACCCCTCCACTTT. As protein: CAISESLSRNSPLHF.

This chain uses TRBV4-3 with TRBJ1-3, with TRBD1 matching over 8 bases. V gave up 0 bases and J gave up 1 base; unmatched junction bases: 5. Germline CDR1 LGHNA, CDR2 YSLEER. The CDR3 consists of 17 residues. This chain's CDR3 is CASSQDLNRGSGNTIYF. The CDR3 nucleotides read TGCGCCAGCAGCCAAGATCTAAACAGGGGGTCTGGAAACACCATATATTTT.

For the CDR3, the DNA is TGTGCCAGCTCACTTAACAGGGTGTCCGGCCTCCAAGAGACCCAGTACTTC. Its protein product is CASSLNRVSGLQETQYF. The rearrangement links TRBV18 to TRBJ2-5; tentatively, D is TRBD1 (6 bases). There are 17 residues in the CDR3. Germline CDR1 and CDR2: KGHSH and LQKENI. V gave up 4 bases and J gave up 1 base, with 19 bases separating them.